Here is one T cell receptor (beta chain) with its context. This clonotype has just a few counts. Its target antigen remains unknown. Base qualities are missing; no much larger clone stands one base away. This entry comes from a study of human T cells and chemical hapten exposure listed by TCRdb under 2021. Concerning the study at large: For sensitization, 2% DPC in acetone was applied to a 2 cm by 2 cm area of upper inner arm skin. Blood samples were taken from patients before sensitization (week 0) and at 2, 6 and about 24 weeks after DPC sensitization. Patch tests used Finn chambers with 0.01% DPC on the upper back, scored after 6 days by International Contact Dermatitis Research Group standards. For TCR sequencing, blood came from 25 to 35 alopecia patients at anywhere from one to four time points (pre-sensitization, 2, 6 and 24 weeks). The mostly female patient cohort included alopecia areata with under or over 50% scalp involvement, alopecia totalis and alopecia universalis. The study tracked peripheral blood TCR repertoire changes in vivo during primary and secondary sensitization to the hapten diphenylcyclopropenone (DPC) in alopecia patients. Throughout the roughly 24-week study period, patients were also given weekly therapeutic DPC doses on the scalp. Libraries were combined into a pool for sequencing, and differences in TCR yield between samples came mainly from small differences in library volumes within the pool. What the authors observed across the whole study: A positive correlation was found between the number of PT1 expanded TCRs and patch test score, with significance reached at thresholds 8, 16 and 32 but not 4. DPC sensitization did not change how many TCRs were above 1 in 1000 frequency, and no evidence was found of alterations in global repertoire structure. Because every patient had alopecia, a presumed autoimmune disease, the patients' immune response might differ from that of healthy individuals. Repeated subsampling changed both the strength of the expansion versus patch-test correlation and the threshold at which the correlation became significant. Significantly more large CDR3 similarity clusters were formed by expanded TCRs than by pre-sensitization or healthy control sets, consistent with antigen-driven responses.

The sample's time point label is to be understood as: patch test 2, 6 weeks after DPC sensitization. Sample treatment or condition, as interpreted from the label and publication: therapeutic diphenylcyclopropenone sensitization with weekly scalp DPC. Blood at each patch-test visit was drawn before the patch test was applied. To be eligible, patients had to be aged 18 to 70, diagnosed with alopecia and judged suitable for DPC therapy, while pregnant patients were excluded. Total RNA was extracted from unfractionated whole blood collected in Tempus Blood RNA tubes. Measured from the cysteine to the phenylalanine, the CDR3 is 14 residues long. The CDR3 DNA has 42 bases and is translated from base 1. V loses 6 bases of germline sequence and J loses 6 bases, and the interval between the two ends is 12 bases. The germline V gene (reference sequence) supplies CDR1 MNHEY and CDR2 SMNVEV. Libraries were made using RACE. The data were produced on a NextSeq 500. Library preparation attached unique molecular identifiers to individual cDNA molecules for quantitative, reproducible TCR counting. Each blood RNA sample was used to sequence both TCR alpha and TCR beta chains. The original methods were these. Samples had a median of approximately 96,000 TCRs, with a range from roughly 20,000 to 690,600. V, J and CDR3 annotation of the TCR reads was performed with the Decombinator software suite. To make PS versus PT1 abundance plots, every sample was subsampled to the same number of TCRs (28,000). Expanded TCRs were defined as absent before sensitization and observed at least eight times at the 2-week time point. TCRdb reprocessing: public reads trimmed at Q25 with fastp, clones called with MiXCR, in-frame beta chains kept. CDR3 protein sequences are deduplicated, and each keeps its most common genes and DNA. The V and J calls were not made by the authors but by TCRdb's processing. The sample contains some 350,000 distinct CDR3 sequences, under 6.5% of them found a single time. The top ten constitute around 6% of the sample.

Material: whole blood, obtained in connection with sensitization to the hapten diphenylcyclopropenone (DPC). The chain uses TRBV27 and TRBJ1-6, with the D gene uncertain. The sequence was obtained from a woman aged 18-29 years with alopecia areata. Some clones in this sample may be carry-over from other donors' samples. The CDR3 in this case is CASSQELTNSPLHF. The DNA sequence follows: TGTGCCAGCAGCCAGGAGCTTACTAATTCACCCCTCCACTTT.